One and the same sample provided the 25 T cell receptor beta chains below, sequenced in a study of vaccination effects on CD4 cells after COVID-19. Their cognate antigens are unknown. Sequencing was preceded by expansion of antigen-specific CD4+ T cells with viral peptide pools in the ViraFEST assay. Isolating CD4+ T cells followed approximately nine days of culture. The person's infection with SARS-CoV-2, confirmed by PCR, took place between March and December 2020. The protocol was immunoSEQ multiplex PCR, while the TCRdb copy is restricted to in-frame clones and leaves out a portion. The sample holds around 53,000 clones, more than 75% seen once. The sequenced sample was CD4+ T cells from PBMCs cultured with HIV peptides, obtained before COVID-19 vaccination. Specified subset: HIV-1 Nef peptide pool negative control/reference culture. These receptors were obtained from a human donor who had a prior SARS-CoV-2 infection.

The chain uses TRBV19 and TRBJ2-1; 10 nucleotides line up with TRBD1. The CDR3 is 16 amino acids. The germline CDR1 and CDR2 sequences are LNHDA and SQIVND (reference sequence). After removal of 0 bases from V and 4 bases from J, the junction contained 3 bases not matched to a gene. CDR3: CASSIEPGQGYNEQFF. The CDR3 DNA reads as TGTGCCAGTAGTATAGAACCGGGACAGGGGTACAATGAGCAGTTCTTC.

J is TRBJ2-5 and V is TRBV5-5; D is undetermined. CDR1 is SGHKS, CDR2 YYEKEE, per germline (reference sequence). This CDR3 comprises 13 residues. V lost 1 base and J 2 bases, leaving 6 bases between the germline ends. The CDR3 DNA sequence: TGTGCCAGCAGCTTGCTAGGACAAGAGACCCAGTACTTC. Translated, it gives CASSLLGQETQYF.

The chain couples TRBV11-3 to TRBJ2-3, with D unresolved. From germline, CDR1 is SGHNT and CDR2 YENEEA. Trimming shortened V by 1 base and J by 4 bases, and 12 bases separated the two germline ends. The CDR3 totals 15 residues. CDR3 DNA: TGTGCCAGCAGCTTAGTTCTCCCCCCGGCAGATACGCAGTATTTT. Protein sequence: CASSLVLPPADTQYF.

The chain couples TRBV5-1 to TRBJ1-1, with 9 bases fitting TRBD1. J gave up 7 bases and V 4 bases, and 14 bases lay outside the gene matches. CDR3 length equals 16 residues. Germline V gives CDR1 SGHRS, CDR2 YFSETQ. This chain's CDR3 is CASSPTPSQGASEAFF. DNA of the CDR3: TGCGCCAGCAGCCCCACTCCCTCACAGGGGGCCAGTGAAGCTTTCTTT.

The rearrangement uses TRBV9 and TRBJ1-6; D remains ambiguous. This CDR3 contains 15 residues. CDR1 is SGDLS and CDR2 is YYNGEE in the germline V gene. Trimming cost V 0 bases and J 9 bases, with 13 bases left between them. The CDR3 reads CASSVEVGFSSPLHF. The CDR3 nucleotides read TGTGCCAGCAGCGTAGAGGTTGGCTTTTCTTCACCCCTCCACTTT.

The chain recombines TRBV2 with TRBJ2-7; 8 nucleotides agree with TRBD1. Germline trimming cut 4 bases from V and 6 bases from J; bases unmatched to any gene: 5. The CDR3 covers 13 residues. Germline V gene data show CDR1 as SNHLY and CDR2 as FYNNEI. The CDR3 bases are TGTGCCAGCAGTGTTATGACAGGGGCCGAGCAGTACTTC. Amino acid sequence: CASSVMTGAEQYF.

The V call is TRBV24-1, the J call TRBJ2-1; D possibly matches TRBD1 or TRBD2 (6 bases each). CDR1 and CDR2 (germline): KGHDR, SFDVKD. The V gene lost 1 base and the J gene lost 9 bases, with 15 bases spanning the gap. The CDR3 contains 15 residues. CDR3 DNA: TGTGCCACCAGTGATTTTGGGGGGCTGGGCGGTGAGCAGTTCTTC. It translates to CATSDFGGLGGEQFF.

The chain carries TRBV9 and TRBJ1-1, with D maybe TRBD1 (5 bases). Per germline, CDR1 SGDLS and CDR2 YYNGEE. The CDR3 totals 13 residues. The V gene lost 3 bases and the J gene lost 0 bases, with 6 bases spanning the gap. CDR3 sequence (DNA): TGTGCCAGCAGCGGGGGGATGAACACTGAAGCTTTCTTT. It encodes CASSGGMNTEAFF.

The genes are TRBV24-1 and TRBJ2-3, with D perhaps TRBD2 (5 bases). With 1 base removed from V and 0 bases from J, the gap between germline ends came to 7 bases. The CDR3 spans 15 residues. Looked up from germline, CDR1 is KGHDR and CDR2 is SFDVKD. CDR3 nucleotide sequence: TGTGCCACCAGTGATTTCCGGACTAGCACAGATACGCAGTATTTT. Encoded protein: CATSDFRTSTDTQYF.

This clone was detected only a few times. This chain connects TRBV14 to TRBJ1-1; D perhaps matches TRBD1 (5 bases). Germline V gene lookup returns CDR1 SGHDN and CDR2 FVKESK. Trimming took 3 bases from V and 4 from J, leaving 15 bases between them. The CDR3 runs 15 residues. The CDR3 loop is CASSHPPGFSTEAFF. CDR3 nucleotide sequence: TGTGCCAGCAGCCACCCCCCAGGGTTCAGCACTGAAGCTTTCTTT.

This chain uses TRBV9 with TRBJ1-2; unclear D gene. The CDR3 loop spans 15 amino acids. Between the trimmed V and J ends, which lost 0 bases and 7 bases, there was a span of 16 bases. Germline CDR1 is SGDLS and CDR2 is YYNGEE. CDR3 DNA sequence: TGTGCCAGCAGCGTAGATTGGGAGGGAGCTGGTGGCTACACCTTC. Its protein is CASSVDWEGAGGYTF.

V is TRBV11-3 and J is TRBJ1-6; D gene ambiguous. V lost 4 bases to trimming and J lost 7 bases, with 8 bases between them. Germline CDR1 and CDR2: SGHNT and YENEEA. This CDR3 spans 13 amino acids. CDR3 DNA sequence: TGTGCCAGCAGCTCGTCCTGGAATTCACCCCTCCACTTT. Translated, it gives CASSSSWNSPLHF.

The rearrangement links TRBV3-1 (or the pseudogene TRBV3-2) to TRBJ2-1, with D possibly being TRBD1 (5 bases). Germline lookup yields CDR1 LGHDT and CDR2 YNNKEL (reference sequence). V shed 4 bases and J shed 7 bases, with 8 bases lying between them. The CDR3 length is 12 residues. The CDR3 nucleotides are TGTGCCAGCAGCCGGTACAGGAATGAGCAGTTCTTC. This sequence encodes CASSRYRNEQFF.

The V and J genes are TRBV25-1 and TRBJ1-1; TRBD1 is a possible D gene (5 bases). This CDR3 region has 14 residues. Trimming removed 5 bases from V and 3 bases from J, with 13 bases in between. The germline gives CDR1 MGHDK, CDR2 SYGVNS. The CDR3 loop reads CASSHPGEDTEAFF. Written as DNA, the CDR3 is TGTGCCAGCAGTCACCCGGGGGAGGACACTGAAGCTTTCTTT.

This clone was observed once. The chain joins TRBV5-6 to TRBJ1-2; maybe TRBD1 (5 bases). The CDR3 sequence is 15 residues long. The ends were cut back, 3 bases at V and 5 bases at J, with 17 bases in the middle. The germline CDR1 and CDR2 sequences are SGHDT and YYEEEE. The CDR3 region is CASSSGLWQEYGYTF. In DNA, the CDR3 is TGTGCCAGCAGCTCGGGACTTTGGCAGGAGTATGGCTACACCTTC. The full variable domain, in which reference TRBV5-6 and TRBJ1-2 provide the parts outside the CDR3, is DAGVTQSPTHLIKTRGQQVTLRCSPKSGHDTVSWYQQALGQGPQFIFQYYEEEERQRGNFPDRFSGHQFPNYSSELNVNALLLGDSALYLCASSSGLWQEYGYTFGSGTRLTVV.

V gene TRBV5-6 combines with J gene TRBJ1-2, with 7 bases identical to TRBD1. The CDR3 sequence is 13 residues long. Trimming removed 4 bases from V and 3 bases from J; junction bases left unmatched: 3. CDR1 SGHDT and CDR2 YYEEEE come from the germline V gene. The CDR3: CASSQDRDYGYTF. For the CDR3, the DNA is TGTGCCAGCAGCCAAGACAGGGACTATGGCTACACCTTC.

The sample holds a few counts of this clone. The chain links TRBV2 to TRBJ1-4; possibly TRBD1 for D (5 bases). The CDR3 covers 15 residues. Trimming cost V 5 bases and J 7 bases, with 17 bases left between them. The germline gives CDR1 SNHLY, CDR2 FYNNEI. Here the CDR3 DNA reads TGTGCCAGCAGTCTCCAGGGAGGGGCGGGTGAAAAACTGTTTTTT. Its protein is CASSLQGGAGEKLFF.

This clone was counted a few times. The chain has TRBV2 and TRBJ2-1; D not certain. The CDR3 has 16 amino acids. Germline CDR1 reads SNHLY; CDR2 reads FYNNEI. The ends were cut back, 2 bases at V and 4 bases at J, with 15 bases in the middle. In DNA form, the CDR3 reads TGTGCCAGCAGTGAAATCGGGCTGAAGGATTACAATGAGCAGTTCTTC. Protein: CASSEIGLKDYNEQFF.

This rearrangement joins TRBV5-4 to TRBJ1-2, with 10 bases identical to TRBD1. The CDR3 extends over 16 amino acids. The V gene's germline CDR1 is SGHNT and CDR2 YYREEE (reference sequence). V shed 0 bases and J 2 bases; nucleotides not matched to a gene: 4. The chain's CDR3 is CASSLDDRGRNYGYTF. The CDR3 region has the DNA TGTGCCAGCAGCTTGGACGACAGGGGGCGGAACTATGGCTACACCTTC.

This chain uses TRBV23-1 with TRBJ2-4, with TRBD2 identical over 11 bases. TRBV23-1 qualifies as an ORF whose function is uncertain. V was pared by 2 bases and J by 4 bases, with 10 bases of the junction left unmatched. The CDR3 runs 18 residues. DNA for the CDR3: TGCGCCAGCAGTCAACCCTCCGGGACTAGCGGCAAAAAAAACATTCAGTACTTC. This encodes CASSQPSGTSGKKNIQYF.

The gene calls are TRBV2 and TRBJ1-1, with D unclear. Between the trimmed V and J ends, which lost 5 bases and 0 bases, there was a span of 10 bases. Germline lookup yields CDR1 SNHLY and CDR2 FYNNEI. The CDR3 sequence is 14 residues long. The CDR3 sequence: CASSLDPLNTEAFF. The DNA of the CDR3 is TGTGCCAGCAGTCTCGACCCATTGAACACTGAAGCTTTCTTT.

This sequence joins TRBV11-3 and TRBJ2-7; D gene uncertain. Trimming took 5 bases from V and 3 from J, leaving 5 bases between them. Germline V lookup: CDR1 SGHNT, CDR2 YENEEA. This CDR3 is built from 11 residues. CDR3 sequence reads: CASSKSYEQYF. In DNA form, the CDR3 reads TGTGCCAGCAGCAAGAGCTACGAGCAGTACTTC.

This clone was seen only a few times. The chain employs TRBV20-1 and TRBJ1-5, with unresolved D. Germline CDR1 DFQATT, CDR2 SNEGSKA (reference sequence). The CDR3 totals 13 residues. Trimming removed 3 bases at V and 5 bases at J, with 11 bases between. CDR3 sequence (DNA): TGCAGTGCTAGTGGATCGGTGGATCAGCCCCAGCATTTT. It translates to CSASGSVDQPQHF.

The chain joins TRBV6-5 to TRBJ1-1; D is perhaps TRBD1 (5 bases). V was cut by 6 bases and J by 8 bases, with 16 bases left in between. This CDR3 comprises 13 residues. Germline V lookup: CDR1 MNHEY, CDR2 SVGAGI. CDR3 sequence (DNA): TGTGCCAGCAGCACCCGGGGGGTCTTGGAAGCTTTCTTT. Translating gives CASSTRGVLEAFF.

The chain combines TRBV5-4 with TRBJ2-7; TRBD1 is a possible D gene (6 bases). Looked up from germline, CDR1 is SGHNT and CDR2 is YYREEE (reference sequence). V dropped 4 bases and J dropped 0 bases, with 17 bases sitting between them. This CDR3 has 16 residues. The CDR3 sequence: CASSTDLRDNSYEQYF. CDR3 in DNA: TGTGCCAGCAGCACCGACCTCCGGGACAACTCCTACGAGCAGTACTTC.